This paragraph covers one T cell receptor (beta chain) sequence. This clonotype was detected only a few times. What antigen it recognizes has not been identified. Base-call qualities are not available, and no considerably larger clone is one nucleotide away. The sample originates from a study of T cells in Graves' hyperthyroidism and ophthalmopathy (dated 2019 in TCRdb). About the investigation overall: A discovery cohort of roughly 96 patients, roughly 43 with Graves' ophthalmopathy and about 58 with stable Graves' hyperthyroidism, was used to find distinguishing TCR V-J signatures. Prospective prediction of ophthalmopathy was tested in an independent validation cohort consisting of 18 to 20 hyperthyroidism patients and some 17 patients who later progressed to ophthalmopathy. For training and testing, the 100 or so patients in the discovery cohort were randomly divided in a 7:3 ratio. Thyroid tissue and blood T-cell repertoires from more than five Graves' hyperthyroidism patients were also compared in the study. Following sampling, methimazole starting at 30 mg daily was given to hyperthyroidism patients, and high-dose intravenous methylprednisolone was given to ophthalmopathy patients. According to the paper, TCR Vbeta CDR3 sequencing was carried out on more than 120 peripheral blood samples, which came from 40 to 45 ophthalmopathy, 70 to 80 hyperthyroidism and some 17 progressor patients. Here is what the overall study found, with its caveats: During validation, the model predicted progression to ophthalmopathy a median of approximately 7 months ahead of onset, with approximately 70% sensitivity and 72% to 85% specificity. No statistical method was used to set the sample size in advance, and investigators knew the group allocation. Blood samples also contained most of the expanded thyroid clonotypes (frequency above 0.001), which suggests that blood repertoires may reflect thyroid immune responses. A 13 V-J signature model separated ophthalmopathy from stable hyperthyroidism, with around 88% sensitivity and roughly 82% specificity in cross-validation and 80%/75% in testing.

Any patient with an uncontrolled infection, another autoimmune disease, pregnancy or lactation was excluded. Diagnoses were established on the basis of clinical symptoms, serum thyroxine and TRAb, thyroid ultrasound, and orbital computed tomography. Total RNA was extracted using Trizol reagent, and RNA quality was assessed on an Agilent 2100 Bioanalyzer. The TCR beta CDR3 regions were amplified from the RNA transcripts. A first-round RT-PCR of the TCR CDR3 used the HTBI primer set with the Qiagen OneStep RT-PCR kit. Libraries were constructed in a second round of multiplex PCR, after which size selection and purification were carried out. Sequencing of the libraries was done on an Illumina HiSeq2000 using paired-end 100 bp reads. Per the source publication's procedure: SOAPnuke was used to process the raw data, throwing out any read that contained adapters or uncalled bases, had a mean Phred below 15, or lacked an exact constant-primer or identifier match. High-quality paired reads were merged using COPE v1.2.5, and each unique nucleotide sequence was defined as a clonotype. Clonotypes were aligned to IMGT TRBV, TRBD and TRBJ reference segments using MiTCR v1.1. Analysis was restricted to V-J combinations with a frequency above 0.0001, which covered 98% to 99.2% of repertoires. The TCS score was defined as the ratio of F50 (clonal expansion) to E x V (chaos), calculated using BLOSUM62-based TCRdist between CDR3 peptides within each V-J. Welch's t-statistics and random forest reduced just over 500 V-J features to 13, which were used in a naive Bayes classifier (R e1071). The Morisita-Horn index was used to measure how similar the thyroid and blood repertoires were. TCRdb reran the public reads through fastp at Q25 and MiXCR, keeping productive beta chains. Duplicate CDR3 protein sequences are folded into a single record with the most common DNA and genes. The V and J calls come from TCRdb's annotation, not from the publication. Recorded for this sample are roughly 510,000 distinct CDR3 sequences; 46% of them occurred a single time. Clones ranked in the top ten supply about two fifths of the sample.

The source material was peripheral blood or thyroid tissue (not recorded which). This sequence originates from an adult woman with Graves' disease, either hyperthyroidism or ophthalmopathy (not recorded which).

At the DNA level, the sequence is TGTGCCAGTAGCTTCGACAGGGGATTGGGAGATACGCAGTATTTT. It translates as CASSFDRGLGDTQYF. The rearranged chain carries TRBV19 and TRBJ2-3; TRBD1 matches 8 bases in the middle. The CDR3 contains 15 residues, cysteine and phenylalanine counted. Just CDR3 DNA is preserved here, 45 bases in frame from base 1. The junction shows trimming of 6 bases on V and 5 bases on J, and the gene matches do not reach 10 bases of it. The germline V gene (reference sequence) yields LNHDA for CDR1 and SQIVND for CDR2.